A single sample is the source of the 17 T cell receptor beta chains below, sequenced in a study of T cells in Graves' hyperthyroidism and ophthalmopathy. The TCR beta CDR3 regions underwent amplification using RNA transcripts as the source. First-round RT-PCR with HTBI primers amplified the TCR CDR3 region. TCRdb processed the multiplex PCR reads anew with MiXCR; each CDR3 protein has one entry. The sample includes over 200,000 distinct CDR3 sequences, approximately 16% of them seen just once. The sample comprised blood. Every receptor here comes from a man aged 35-49 years with Graves' hyperthyroidism.

This clonotype has a count of ten or more. CDR3 coding DNA: TGTGCCAGCAGCTTCCCAGGGTCAGATACGCAGTATTTT. Its translation: CASSFPGSDTQYF. The chain employs TRBV7-9 and TRBJ2-3; perhaps TRBD1 as D (5 bases). The CDR3 spans 13 residues. The germline CDR1 and CDR2 sequences are SEHNR and FQNEAQ (reference sequence). V was shortened by 3 bases and J by 4 bases, with 8 bases between the two germline ends.

This sequence joins TRBV19 and TRBJ2-5; D is unclear. CDR3 length: 14 amino acids. Trimming cost V 2 bases and J 0 bases, with 7 bases left between them. The germline V gene has CDR1 LNHDA and CDR2 SQIVND (reference sequence). CDR3 sequence: CASSIRRNQETQYF. CDR3 nucleotides: TGTGCCAGTAGTATACGACGGAACCAAGAGACCCAGTACTTC.

In the case of this clonotype: A read error is possible here, since a much larger clone lies one base away. The missing conserved phenylalanine or tryptophan at the end of this CDR3 makes a read error likely. The chain links TRBV4-2 to TRBJ2-3, with 9 positions matching TRBD2. CDR1 and CDR2 from the germline V gene are LGHNA and YNFKEQ. CDR3 length: 17 amino acids. J lost 2 bases, V lost 1 base, and 7 bases had no gene match. Here the CDR3 DNA reads TGTGCCAGCAGCCAAGTCCCTAGCGGGGATCACACAGATACGCAGTATCTT. Its protein product is CASSQVPSGDHTDTQYL.

This clonotype was detected many times. The V and J genes are TRBV11-3 and TRBJ2-5; 7 bases agree with TRBD1. CDR1 is SGHNT and CDR2 is YENEEA in the germline V gene. The CDR3 runs 13 residues. Trimming took 5 bases from V and 5 from J; bases not matched to a gene: 5. The CDR3 DNA reads TGTGCCAGCAGCCCGGACAGGTTTGAGACCCAGTACTTC. It is translated as CASSPDRFETQYF.

The table lists this clonotype with many counts. The chain employs TRBV20-1 and TRBJ2-7; 8 bases line up with TRBD1. The CDR3 covers 15 residues. The germline V gene has CDR1 DFQATT and CDR2 SNEGSKA (reference sequence). Germline trimming cut 4 bases from V and 3 bases from J; bases unmatched to any gene: 11. CDR3 protein: CSATETQTGVYEQYF. DNA for the CDR3: TGCAGTGCTACCGAAACCCAGACAGGGGTCTACGAGCAGTACTTC.

The chain is built from TRBV3-1 and TRBJ2-7, with TRBD2 as a possible D gene (6 bases). Germline V CDR1 and CDR2: LGHDT, YNNKEL (reference sequence). With 0 bases removed from V and 7 bases from J, the gap between germline ends came to 10 bases. The length of the CDR3 is 13 residues. CDR3 sequence reads: CASSQEPGREQYF. CDR3 nucleotide sequence: TGTGCCAGCAGCCAAGAACCGGGGAGGGAGCAGTACTTC.

This clonotype occurred many times. The chain links TRBV15 to TRBJ2-5, with unresolved D. Trimming left V 3 bases short and J 0 bases short, with 11 bases between. The CDR3 extends over 15 amino acids. Looked up from germline, CDR1 is LNHNV and CDR2 is YYDKDF (reference sequence). The CDR3 DNA is TGTGCCACCAGCAGGGTCTCTTTAGACCAAGAGACCCAGTACTTC. This codes for CATSRVSLDQETQYF.

Regarding this clonotype: One end of the junction is discordant with germline, which a read error may explain. The chain links TRBV16 to TRBJ1-6; D gene uncertain. Germline-derived CDR1 and CDR2 are KGHSY and FQNENV. The CDR3 length is 13 residues. For the CDR3, the DNA is TGTGCCAGCAGCCAAGGGAGGGATTCACCCCGCCACTTT. Protein: CASSQGRDSPRHF. The whole variable domain, remainder taken from reference TRBV16 and TRBJ1-6, is GEEVAQTPKHLVRGEGQKAKLYCAPIKGHSYVFWYQQVLKNEFKFLISFQNENVFDETGMPKERFSAKCLPNSPCSLEIQATKLEDSAVYFCASSQGRDSPRHFGNGTRLTVT.

The chain carries TRBV11-3 and TRBJ1-1, with D possibly TRBD1 on 5 matching bases. V dropped 0 bases and J dropped 1 base, with 9 bases sitting between them. The CDR3 is made up of 15 amino acids. Germline-derived CDR1 and CDR2 are SGHNT and YENEEA. CDR3 in DNA: TGTGCCAGCAGCTTAGAAGCAGGGCCGAACACTGAAGCTTTCTTT. Translation gives CASSLEAGPNTEAFF. Based on the CDR3 plus reference TRBV11-3 and TRBJ1-1, the full variable domain is EAGVVQSPRYKIIEKKQPVAFWCNPISGHNTLYWYLQNLGQGPELLIRYENEEAVDDSQLPKDRFSAERLKGVDSTLKIQPAELGDSAVYLCASSLEAGPNTEAFFGQGTRLTVV.

In the case of this clonotype: A much larger clone lies one base from this, so it may be a read error. V usage is TRBV28 and J usage is TRBJ2-1; tentative D call: TRBD1 (6 bases). V was shortened by 7 bases and J by 0 bases, with 13 bases between the two germline ends. The CDR3 totals 15 residues. Germline V gene data show CDR1 as MDHEN and CDR2 as SYDVKM. The CDR3: CASTQGGSSYNEQFF. Here the CDR3 DNA reads TGTGCCAGCACCCAAGGGGGTTCCTCCTACAATGAGCAGTTCTTC.

This clonotype came up many times. The gene calls are TRBV7-3 and TRBJ2-2; perhaps TRBD1 as D (5 bases). The CDR3 runs to 16 residues. Germline values: CDR1 SGHTA, CDR2 FQGTGA. The V gene lost 5 bases and the J gene lost 1 base, with 14 bases spanning the gap. The CDR3 sequence: CASSVFPGQNTGELFF. In nucleotides, the CDR3 is TGTGCCAGCAGCGTGTTCCCTGGACAGAACACCGGGGAGCTGTTTTTT.

The J gene is TRBJ1-5, the V gene TRBV5-4, with no clear D. This CDR3 is built from 12 residues. V shed 4 bases and J shed 4 bases, with 6 bases lying between them. The germline V gene has CDR1 SGHNT and CDR2 YYREEE (reference sequence). The DNA of the CDR3 is TGTGCCAGCAGCACAGATAATCAGCCCCAGCATTTT. Translation gives CASSTDNQPQHF.

This clonotype occurred many times. The rearrangement joins TRBV7-9 to TRBJ2-1; D is undetermined. This CDR3 has 17 amino acids. Trimming removed 1 base at V and 0 bases at J, with 13 bases between. Germline CDR1 SEHNR, CDR2 FQNEAQ (reference sequence). CDR3 protein: CASSLVQATSSYNEQFF. Written as DNA, the CDR3 is TGTGCCAGCAGCTTAGTTCAGGCAACGAGCTCCTACAATGAGCAGTTCTTC.

The gene calls are TRBV19 and TRBJ2-7, with TRBD2 matching 14 bases. V gave up 3 bases and J gave up 4 bases; unmatched junction bases: 8. The CDR3 extends over 17 amino acids. CDR1 and CDR2 (germline): LNHDA, SQIVND (reference sequence). CDR3 DNA: TGTGCCAGTAGTATTGCCGACGGACTAGCGGGGGGTTACGAGCAGTACTTC. Its protein is CASSIADGLAGGYEQYF.

This clonotype was seen ten or more times. The rearrangement uses TRBV18 and TRBJ2-5; D remains unclear. This CDR3 has 13 amino acids. Trimming removed 4 bases at V and 0 bases at J, with 6 bases between. Germline CDR1 reads KGHSH; CDR2 reads LQKENI. The CDR3 DNA reads TGTGCCAGCTCACGGGATTACCAAGAGACCCAGTACTTC. Its translation is CASSRDYQETQYF.

This clonotype came up a few times. The chain has TRBV5-1 and TRBJ1-3; D is ambiguous. The CDR3 sequence is 13 residues long. Germline V CDR1 and CDR2: SGHRS, YFSETQ. V was clipped by 2 bases and J by 4 bases, with 7 bases between them. CDR3 sequence reads: CASSFSQGNTIYF. The CDR3 DNA reads TGCGCCAGCAGCTTCAGCCAGGGAAACACCATATATTTT. Full variable domain (rest looked up from reference TRBV5-1 and TRBJ1-3): KAGVTQTPRYLIKTRGQQVTLSCSPISGHRSVSWYQQTPGQGLQFLFEYFSETQRNKGNFPGRFSGRQFSNSRSEMNVSTLELGDSALYLCASSFSQGNTIYFGEGSWLTVV.

Ten or more counts support this clonotype. The CDR3 bases are TGCGCCAGCAGCTTGGGGGGGGCTGGGGGCACTGAAGCTTTCTTT. This encodes CASSLGGAGGTEAFF. The V and J genes are TRBV5-1 and TRBJ1-1; maybe TRBD1 (6 bases). The germline V gene encodes CDR1 SGHRS and CDR2 YFSETQ. The V end was cut by 0 bases, the J end by 4 bases, with 13 bases between. The CDR3 contains 15 residues. Looking up the rest from reference TRBV5-1 and TRBJ1-1 gives the full variable domain: KAGVTQTPRYLIKTRGQQVTLSCSPISGHRSVSWYQQTPGQGLQFLFEYFSETQRNKGNFPGRFSGRQFSNSRSEMNVSTLELGDSALYLCASSLGGAGGTEAFFGQGTRLTVV.